One and the same sample provided the 13 T cell receptor beta chains below, sequenced in a study of Graves' ophthalmopathy and Graves' hyperthyroidism. Amplified material comprised TCR beta CDR3 regions derived from RNA transcripts. Investigators did first-round RT-PCR with HTBI primers, then second-round multiplex PCR. MiXCR, applied by TCRdb to the multiplex PCR reads, yields one record per CDR3 protein. Among about 370,000 distinct CDR3 sequences listed, 15% to 20% were seen once. Sequenced sample: peripheral blood. These receptors originate from a woman under 30 with Graves' ophthalmopathy.

There are many counts of this clonotype. The CDR3 bases are TGTGCCTGGAGGTCCCGGGAGGGCCTAAACGAGCAGTACTTC. Residues: CAWRSREGLNEQYF. This rearrangement joins TRBV30 to TRBJ2-7; 8 positions match TRBD2. V lost 3 bases to trimming and J lost 5 bases; unmatched junction nucleotides: 9. This CDR3 is built from 14 residues. Germline V lookup: CDR1 GTSNPN, CDR2 SVGIG (reference sequence).

The CDR3 loop reads CATSRDRGGYEQYF. As DNA, the CDR3 is TGTGCCACCAGCAGAGATCGGGGCGGCTACGAGCAGTACTTC. The rearrangement links TRBV15 to TRBJ2-7; D is possibly TRBD1 or TRBD2 (5 bases each). This CDR3 is built from 14 residues. CDR1 is LNHNV and CDR2 is YYDKDF in the germline V gene (reference sequence). V dropped 0 bases and J dropped 3 bases, with 9 bases sitting between them.

The rearrangement links TRBV28 to TRBJ1-2, with 7 positions matching TRBD1. Germline V CDR1 and CDR2: MDHEN, SYDVKM. The CDR3 loop spans 16 amino acids. V lost 5 bases and J lost 4; bases outside the gene matches: 13. CDR3 DNA: TGTGCCAGCAGTCCCCCTCAGGGGGGTTCCGCCTATGGCTACACCTTC. This codes for CASSPPQGGSAYGYTF.

There are many counts of this clonotype. The gene calls are TRBV20-1 and TRBJ1-1, with TRBD1 as a possible D gene (5 bases). The V gene lost 0 bases and the J gene lost 3 bases, with 11 bases spanning the gap. CDR1 and CDR2 from the germline V gene are DFQATT and SNEGSKA (reference sequence). CDR3 length: 14 amino acids. CDR3 nucleotide sequence: TGCAGTGCTAGAGATCCAGGGACGTACACTGAAGCTTTCTTT. Translated, it gives CSARDPGTYTEAFF.

This clonotype has at least ten counts. The chain has TRBV10-3 and TRBJ2-5, with 7 bases that match TRBD2. The germline V gene has CDR1 ENHRY and CDR2 SYGVKD. The CDR3 runs to 13 residues. V lost 8 bases to trimming and J lost 5 bases; unmatched junction nucleotides: 8. The CDR3 bases are TGTGCCATCGCTCTCCGGGAGGCTGAGACCCAGTACTTC. Residues: CAIALREAETQYF.

In this sample, this clonotype turned up many times. The chain uses TRBV13 and TRBJ1-5; TRBD1 matches at 7 bases. The V gene end was trimmed by 4 bases and the J gene end by 6 bases; junction bases not matched to a gene: 6. This CDR3 contains 14 residues. Per germline, CDR1 PRHDT and CDR2 FYEKMQ (reference sequence). The CDR3 nucleotides are TGTGCCAGCAGCTCCGGACAGGATGGTCAGCCCCAGCATTTT. Translation: CASSSGQDGQPQHF.

This clonotype was found many times. The chain is built from TRBV6-4 and TRBJ2-3, with TRBD1 as a possible D gene (5 bases). The germline V gene encodes CDR1 MRHNA and CDR2 SNTAGT. There are 15 residues in the CDR3. The ends were cut back, 2 bases at V and 0 bases at J, with 9 bases in the middle. This CDR3 reads CASSDEAGSTDTQYF. In DNA form, the CDR3 reads TGTGCCAGCAGTGACGAGGCAGGGAGCACAGATACGCAGTATTTT.

There are many counts of this clonotype. The rearrangement uses TRBV12-3 or TRBV12-4 and TRBJ2-5, with D possibly being TRBD1 (6 bases). Deletions cut 2 bases from V and 5 bases from J, with 15 bases between. CDR3 size: 15 residues. The CDR3 DNA sequence: TGTGCCAGCAGTTTATCCCCATACAGGGCGGAGACCCAGTACTTC. Translated: CASSLSPYRAETQYF.

This clonotype has just a few counts. This chain connects TRBV7-9 to TRBJ1-2; TRBD1 is a possible D gene (6 bases). Germline V CDR1 and CDR2: SEHNR, FQNEAQ (reference sequence). V was trimmed by 5 bases and J by 4 bases, leaving 14 bases between them. The CDR3 covers 14 residues. The CDR3 DNA is TGTGCCAGCAGCCCGGGGGGGGCTAGCTATGGCTACACCTTC. Encoded protein: CASSPGGASYGYTF.

This clonotype came up many times. The rearrangement uses TRBV20-1 and TRBJ1-1; 8 nucleotides align to TRBD1. Germline lookup yields CDR1 DFQATT and CDR2 SNEGSKA (reference sequence). V gave up 5 bases and J gave up 4 bases; unmatched junction bases: 3. The CDR3 loop spans 12 amino acids. The CDR3 loop reads CSAPTGATEAFF. CDR3 coding DNA: TGCAGTGCTCCGACAGGGGCCACTGAAGCTTTCTTT.

This clonotype occurred many times. The V call is TRBV7-8, the J call TRBJ2-5, with no clear D. The CDR3 spans 15 residues. Germline V gene lookup returns CDR1 SGHVS and CDR2 FQNEAQ. V shed 2 bases and J shed 4 bases, with 14 bases lying between them. The CDR3 region is CASSLSVWQIETQYF. CDR3 coding DNA: TGTGCCAGCAGCTTATCGGTCTGGCAGATAGAGACCCAGTACTTC. The whole variable domain, remainder taken from reference TRBV7-8 and TRBJ2-5, is GAGVSQSPRYKVAKRGQDVALRCDPISGHVSLFWYQQALGQGPEFLTYFQNEAQLDKSGLPSDRFFAERPEGSVSTLKIQRTQQEDSAVYLCASSLSVWQIETQYFGPGTRLLVL.

This clonotype was recorded at least ten times. CDR3: CASSEVVTGELFF. In DNA form, the CDR3 reads TGTGCCAGCAGTGAAGTGGTCACCGGGGAGCTGTTTTTT. The chain recombines TRBV2 with TRBJ2-2; D is unclear. V was clipped by 1 base and J by 4 bases, with 4 bases between them. The CDR3 contains 13 residues. The germline gives CDR1 SNHLY, CDR2 FYNNEI.

The chain recombines TRBV27 with TRBJ2-5; D remains unclear. The CDR3 extends over 15 amino acids. Germline V gene lookup returns CDR1 MNHEY and CDR2 SMNVEV (reference sequence). V was pared by 6 bases and J by 2 bases, with 16 bases between. The CDR3 DNA sequence: TGTGCCAGCAGCCGCGCAGGAGCGAAACAAGAGACCCAGTACTTC. Translating gives CASSRAGAKQETQYF.